This is a list of T cell receptor beta chains from one sample in a study of cytomegalovirus exposure and HLA in healthy donors. The table came from immunoSEQ multiplex PCR; TCRdb's copy has only in-frame clones and leaves some out. The table includes approximately 150,000 clones, approximately 84% detected once. Sequenced: PBMCs. The receptor set was obtained from a man aged 25 to 40 in good health and CMV-seropositive. CDR3s include the opening cysteine and the closing phenylalanine or tryptophan. Fields, in order: D gene, J gene, clone size, CDR3 length, V gene, CDR3 protein, CDR3 DNA. D genes are given only for firm matches. Rows may omit the clone size; those that give it use once, few, many or a size class.

>.|TRBJ2-3|.|14|TRBV2
CASKERISTDTQYF
TGTGCCAGCAAGGAGCGGATTAGCACAGATACGCAGTATTTT
>TRBD2|TRBJ2-3|.|16|TRBV9
CASSVSSGRGEDTQYF
TGTGCCAGCAGCGTATCCAGCGGGAGGGGGGAAGATACGCAGTATTTT
>.|TRBJ1-3|.|15|TRBV10-3
CAISSPKTSGNTIYF
TGTGCCATCAGTTCGCCCAAAACGAGTGGAAACACCATATATTTT
>TRBD2|TRBJ2-7|.|15|TRBV19
CASSIRLAGKGEQYF
TGTGCCAGTAGTATTCGACTAGCGGGAAAGGGGGAGCAGTACTTC
>.|TRBJ1-4|few|14|TRBV5-1
CASSLEGTNEKLFF
TGCGCCAGCAGCTTGGAGGGGACTAATGAAAAACTGTTTTTT
>.|TRBJ2-1|.|16|TRBV6-6
CASSPLGLRSYNEQFF
TGTGCCAGCAGCCCCCTTGGACTGCGCTCCTACAATGAGCAGTTCTTC
>TRBD1|TRBJ2-7|.|13|TRBV6-1
CASRAGGIYEQYF
TGTGCCAGCCGCGCAGGGGGTATCTACGAGCAGTACTTC
>.|TRBJ1-2|.|14|TRBV5-6
CASSLVQGNYGYTF
TGTGCCAGCAGCTTGGTTCAGGGGAACTATGGCTACACCTTC
>.|TRBJ1-1|.|11|TRBV20-1
CSARQFTEAFF
TGCAGTGCTAGACAATTTACTGAAGCTTTCTTT
>.|TRBJ2-1|.|14|TRBV4-2
CASSHIGSHNEQFF
TGTGCCAGCAGCCATATCGGGTCTCACAATGAGCAGTTCTTC
>.|TRBJ2-4|once|14|TRBV6-4
CASGPTERKNIQYF
TGTGCCAGCGGCCCGACAGAACGCAAAAACATTCAGTACTTC
>TRBD2|TRBJ2-1|.|13|TRBV19
CASSSSGYSGGFF
TGTGCCAGTAGTTCTAGCGGTTACTCCGGGGGGTTCTTC
>TRBD2|TRBJ2-1|.|15|TRBV7-9
CASSYRTSTHNEQFF
TGTGCCAGCAGTTATCGGACTAGCACTCACAATGAGCAGTTCTTC
>TRBD1|TRBJ1-1|once|16|TRBV11-2
CASSLAPGQGGTEAFF
TGTGCCAGCAGCTTAGCCCCGGGACAGGGCGGCACTGAAGCTTTCTTT
>.|TRBJ2-1|.|18|TRBV7-9
CASSLGGAGGLKYNEQFF
TGTGCCAGCAGCTTAGGGGGGGCCGGGGGGCTAAAATACAATGAGCAGTTCTTC
>TRBD1|TRBJ1-2|.|14|TRBV10-3
CAISELGQSYGYTF
TGTGCCATCAGTGAGTTGGGACAGTCCTATGGCTACACCTTC
>TRBD2|TRBJ2-3|.|14|TRBV7-2
CASSLGALAGEPYF
TGTGCCAGCAGCTTAGGGGCGCTAGCGGGGGAACCGTATTTT
>.|TRBJ1-5|.|14|TRBV27
CASSSPAGNQPQHF
TGTGCCAGCAGTTCTCCGGCCGGGAATCAGCCCCAGCATTTT
>TRBD2|TRBJ2-2|.|17|TRBV5-1
CASSLVAGGPSTGELFF
TGCGCCAGCAGCCTTGTAGCGGGAGGGCCTTCTACCGGGGAGCTGTTTTTT
>.|TRBJ1-2|.|13|TRBV18
CASSPTDVRGYTF
TGTGCCAGCTCACCCACAGACGTTCGGGGCTACACCTTC
>.|TRBJ2-1|.|15|TRBV7-2
CASSLAETRGNEQFF
TGTGCCAGCAGCTTAGCCGAGACTAGGGGCAATGAGCAGTTCTTC
>TRBD2|TRBJ2-3|.|15|TRBV7-8
CASSSSGTIIDTQYF
TGTGCCAGCAGCTCTAGCGGGACAATTATAGATACGCAGTATTTT
>.|TRBJ1-2|.|14|TRBV19
CARISDKLNYGYTF
TGTGCCAGGATTAGTGATAAGCTTAACTATGGCTACACCTTC
>.|TRBJ1-3|.|14|TRBV5-1
CASSPGTAGNTIYF
TGCGCCAGCAGCCCGGGGACTGCTGGAAACACCATATATTTT
>.|TRBJ1-1|.|16|TRBV7-2
CASSLSGTWVNTEAFF
TGTGCCAGCAGCTTATCCGGGACTTGGGTGAACACTGAAGCTTTCTTT
>TRBD2|TRBJ2-1|.|14|TRBV19
CASSWGGNYNEQFF
TGTGCCAGTAGTTGGGGGGGAAACTACAATGAGCAGTTCTTC
>.|TRBJ2-3|.|15|TRBV2
CASSTKGVRTDTQYF
TGTGCCAGCAGCACGAAGGGGGTGAGGACAGATACGCAGTATTTT
>.|TRBJ2-7|.|14|TRBV18
CASSPGLGKYEQYF
TGTGCCAGCTCTCCGGGACTGGGTAAATACGAGCAGTACTTC
>TRBD1|TRBJ2-1|.|17|TRBV18
CASSHQQDRGRGNEQFF
TGTGCCAGCTCTCACCAACAAGACAGGGGGCGAGGAAATGAGCAGTTCTTC
>.|TRBJ1-5|.|15|TRBV4-2
CASSQSGRENQPQHF
TGTGCCAGCAGCCAATCTGGGAGGGAGAATCAGCCCCAGCATTTT
>.|TRBJ1-2|.|13|TRBV28
CASSFGGSYGYTF
TGTGCCAGCAGTTTTGGGGGGTCCTATGGCTACACCTTC
>.|TRBJ2-3|.|14|TRBV9
CASNFRGLADTQYF
TGTGCCAGCAACTTTCGAGGGCTGGCAGATACGCAGTATTTT
>TRBD2|TRBJ2-1|.|16|TRBV12-5
CASGLVLSGRGVEQFF
TGTGCTAGTGGTTTGGTACTCAGCGGGAGGGGAGTTGAGCAGTTCTTC
>TRBD2|TRBJ2-1|.|15|TRBV5-8
CARGGPGLAITEQFF
TGTGCCAGGGGGGGTCCGGGACTAGCGATCACTGAGCAGTTCTTC
>.|TRBJ2-1|.|12|TRBV4-1
CASSRPGVEQFF
TGCGCCAGCAGCCGCCCGGGAGTAGAGCAGTTCTTC
>TRBD2|TRBJ2-5|.|18|TRBV11-3
CASSSGGWLASTVETQYF
TGTGCCAGCAGCTCGGGAGGGTGGCTAGCTTCCACGGTGGAGACCCAGTACTTC
>.|TRBJ2-1|.|15|TRBV7-7
CASSLAPSSYNEQFF
TGTGCTAGCAGCTTAGCGCCGAGCTCCTACAATGAGCAGTTCTTC
>.|TRBJ1-5|.|13|TRBV5-1
CASAGDTNQPQHF
TGCGCCAGCGCCGGGGATACCAATCAGCCCCAGCATTTT
>TRBD2|TRBJ2-3|few|14|TRBV29-1
CSVNGLAGADTQYF
TGCAGCGTTAACGGACTAGCGGGAGCAGATACGCAGTATTTT
>.|TRBJ2-3|.|15|TRBV7-6
CASSLEGVGRATQYF
TGTGCCAGCAGCTTAGAGGGGGTGGGCCGCGCGACGCAGTATTTT
>TRBD2|TRBJ2-3|.|16|TRBV2
CASSARGRAFADTQYF
TGTGCCAGCAGTGCGAGAGGGAGGGCCTTTGCAGATACGCAGTATTTT
>.|TRBJ1-6|.|13|TRBV7-8
CASSSSLNSPLHF
TGTGCCAGCAGCTCAAGCCTGAATTCACCCCTCCACTTT
>.|TRBJ2-1|.|13|TRBV2
CASSPTRVGEQFF
TGTGCCAGCAGTCCTACTAGAGTTGGTGAGCAGTTCTTC
>TRBD1|TRBJ1-2|.|14|TRBV7-2
CASRQDRGNYGYTF
TGTGCCAGCAGGCAGGACAGGGGGAACTATGGCTACACCTTC
>.|TRBJ2-2|.|15|TRBV9
CASSDRQALRGELFF
TGTGCCAGCAGCGACCGACAGGCTCTGAGGGGGGAGCTGTTTTTT
>TRBD1|TRBJ2-5|.|11|TRBV27
CGTGWQETQYF
TGTGGGACAGGATGGCAAGAGACCCAGTACTTC
>.|TRBJ1-1|few|13|TRBV19
CASSAPRVTEAFF
TGTGCCAGTAGCGCCCCTCGGGTCACTGAAGCTTTCTTT
>TRBD1|TRBJ1-3|.|16|TRBV7-9
CSSGPRDSLSGNTIYF
TGTTCCAGCGGTCCCCGGGACAGCCTCTCTGGAAACACCATATATTTT
>TRBD1|TRBJ1-2|.|14|TRBV6-1
CASTRQGGNYGYTF
TGTGCCAGCACCAGACAGGGAGGTAACTATGGCTACACCTTC
>TRBD2|TRBJ2-7|.|16|TRBV18
CASSPAGLGTNYEQYF
TGTGCCAGCTCACCGGCAGGACTAGGAACCAACTACGAGCAGTACTTC
>TRBD2|TRBJ2-4|.|17|TRBV5-6
CASSLVGGGGAGGIQYF
TGTGCCAGCAGCTTGGTTGGGGGAGGCGGGGCGGGGGGCATTCAGTACTTC
>TRBD2|TRBJ2-7|.|15|TRBV29-1
CSVRTRLAGGLEQYF
TGCAGCGTCCGAACTCGACTAGCGGGAGGGCTCGAGCAGTACTTC
>.|TRBJ1-1|.|13|TRBV12-5
CASGLVLNTEAFF
TGTGCTAGTGGTTTGGTCTTGAACACTGAAGCTTTCTTT
>.|TRBJ1-5|.|13|TRBV4-2
CASSQEVAQPQHF
TGTGCCAGCAGCCAAGAAGTAGCGCAGCCCCAGCATTTT
>.|TRBJ2-1|.|15|TRBV9
CASSVGPGSYNEQFF
TGTGCCAGCAGCGTAGGGCCGGGAAGTTACAATGAGCAGTTCTTC